What follows describes a single T cell receptor beta chain. Its antigen is undetermined. Assay: immunoSEQ multiplex PCR; the TCRdb copy retains only in-frame clones and omits some. Here the sample spans about 130,000 clones, approximately 91% being singletons. This sample stems from a study of T cell responses to AZD1222 COVID-19 vaccine. General observations from the study: Spike-specific TCR breadth and depth were elevated following two AZD1222 doses. Donor demographics were predominantly white British with a female majority; clonal diversity may be underestimated.

The TCR comes from an adult in good health. The source material was peripheral blood, sampled on day 0 of AZD1222 vaccination.

The CDR3 sequence: CASSHPTGVVETQYF. The CDR3, as DNA: TGTGCCAGCAGCCACCCAACCGGGGTCGTAGAGACCCAGTACTTC. The chain employs TRBV3-1 (or the pseudogene TRBV3-2) and TRBJ2-5; D may be TRBD2 (5 bases). The CDR3 consists of 15 residues. Germline-derived CDR1 and CDR2 are LGHDT and YNNKEL (reference sequence). V lost 3 bases and J lost 4, with 15 bases in between.